A selection of T cell receptor beta chains follows, all from one sample in a study of CD8 T cells in ankylosing spondylitis. One entry per CDR3 protein results from TCRdb running MiXCR on the 5' RACE reads. The sample contains some 250,000 distinct CDR3 sequences, under 30% of which appear only once. The sample comprised blood, either unsorted or a sorted T cell fraction (not recorded which). The receptor set was obtained from a male donor with ankylosing spondylitis or in good health (not recorded which). Both conserved end residues are part of each CDR3. The D gene is left open where the match is weak. Clone size is stated in some rows and not others, as once, few, many or a class when expanded.

D	size	V	length	J	DNA	CDR3
TRBD1	few	TRBV6-1	16	TRBJ2-5	TGTGCCAGCAGTGACGCGGGGAGGACAGGGAGGGAGACCCAGTACTTC	CASSDAGRTGRETQYF
NA	few	TRBV20-1	14	TRBJ2-2	TGCAGTGCTAGTTCGGGATCAACGGCCGGGGAGCTGTTTTTT	CSASSGSTAGELFF
TRBD2	few	TRBV20-1	15	TRBJ2-7	TGCAGTGCTAGAGAGGGACTAGCGAGAACCTACGAGCAGTACTTC	CSAREGLARTYEQYF
NA	few	TRBV10-1	12	TRBJ2-7	TGCGCCAGCAGGGACGGGAACTACGAGCAGTACTTC	CASRDGNYEQYF
NA	NA	TRBV10-3	13	TRBJ1-2	TGTGCCATCAGTGAGCGGGGGGGCTATGGCTACACCTTC	CAISERGGYGYTF
NA	few	TRBV12-3/TRBV12-4	11	TRBJ2-3	TGTGCCAGCACCCAAGCCGGAACGCAGTATTTT	CASTQAGTQYF
NA	many	TRBV20-1	16	TRBJ1-2	TGCAGTGCTAGAGGGGTAGGGGCAGGGCCTGCCTATGGCTACACCTTC	CSARGVGAGPAYGYTF
NA	many	TRBV12-3/TRBV12-4	11	TRBJ1-1	TGTGCCAGCAGTTGGGCCCATGAAGCTTTCTTT	CASSWAHEAFF
TRBD2	few	TRBV15	15	TRBJ2-3	TGTGCCACCAGCGCAGAGGTAGTAGCGGGAGATACGCAGTATTTT	CATSAEVVAGDTQYF
TRBD1	NA	TRBV29-1	14	TRBJ2-5	TGCAGCGCCTACCGACAGGGGAAGCAAGAGACCCAGTACTTC	CSAYRQGKQETQYF
NA	many	TRBV20-1	15	TRBJ2-3	TGCAGTGCCGATTTCGGGACTGGAGGCACAGATACGCAGTATTTT	CSADFGTGGTDTQYF
NA	NA	TRBV10-1	14	TRBJ1-3	TGCGCCAGCAGCGGGCCTAGCTCTGGAAACACCATATATTTT	CASSGPSSGNTIYF
NA	NA	TRBV29-1	12	TRBJ2-5	TGCAGCGCCCGGCCCCCCAAAGAGACCCAGTACTTC	CSARPPKETQYF
TRBD1	many	TRBV15	15	TRBJ2-5	TGTGCCACCAGCAGAGATACAGGGGGCCAAGAGACCCAGTACTTC	CATSRDTGGQETQYF
NA	many	TRBV9	15	TRBJ2-5	TGTGCCAGCAGCGTGGAGGGGGGCTACCAAGAGACCCAGTACTTC	CASSVEGGYQETQYF
TRBD1	NA	TRBV20-1	14	TRBJ2-1	TGCAGTGCCCCGGGGACAGGTTCCTACAATGAGCAGTTCTTC	CSAPGTGSYNEQFF
TRBD1	NA	TRBV6-1	16	TRBJ1-1	TGTGCCAGCTCCCCCTCCCCAGGGGGCGGAGGTACTGAAGCTTTCTTT	CASSPSPGGGGTEAFF
TRBD2	many	TRBV29-1	14	TRBJ2-1	TGCAGCGTTCCGACTAGCGGAACCTACAATGAGCAGTTCTTC	CSVPTSGTYNEQFF
NA	NA	TRBV11-2	15	TRBJ2-1	TGTGCCAGCAGCTTAGGACCCCTCCCCTCCAAAGAGCAGTTCTTC	CASSLGPLPSKEQFF
NA	NA	TRBV9	16	TRBJ2-5	TGTGCCAGCAGCTTCCCGAGGGGTGGCCGAGAAGAGACCCAGTACTTC	CASSFPRGGREETQYF
TRBD2	NA	TRBV20-1	14	TRBJ2-7	TGCAGTGCTAGAAAGGTAGCGGGGGATTCCGAGCAGTACTTC	CSARKVAGDSEQYF
TRBD2	NA	TRBV6-1	16	TRBJ2-2	TGTGCCAGCAGGGGAGGACTAGCTGCGAACACCGGGGAGCTGTTTTTT	CASRGGLAANTGELFF
NA	NA	TRBV11-3	15	TRBJ2-1	TGTGCCAGCAGCCCCGGGATAGCTAGGGGCGATGAGCAGTTCTTC	CASSPGIARGDEQFF
NA	many	TRBV20-1	16	TRBJ2-2	TGCAGTGCTAGAGATGTGGACAGCCTAAACACCGGGGAGCTGTTTTTT	CSARDVDSLNTGELFF
NA	many	TRBV20-1	14	TRBJ2-5	TGCAGTGCTATACCCGTTTGGGCGGAAGAGACCCAGTACTTC	CSAIPVWAEETQYF
NA	many	TRBV27	13	TRBJ2-7	TGTGCCAGCAGTCCCTACCGCCAATACGAGCAGTACTTC	CASSPYRQYEQYF
NA	NA	TRBV7-2	14	TRBJ2-1	TGTGCCAGCAGCTTGGCCGCGGCTACAGGTCAGCAGTTCTTC	CASSLAAATGQQFF
TRBD1	many	TRBV12-3/TRBV12-4	15	TRBJ2-3	TGTGCCAGCAGTTTAAGGACAGGGGGCAGAGATACGCAGTATTTT	CASSLRTGGRDTQYF
NA	NA	TRBV6-2/TRBV6-3	13	TRBJ2-3	TGTGCCAGCAGACGGAACTCGGGGGATACGCAGTATTTT	CASRRNSGDTQYF
TRBD1	NA	TRBV12-3/TRBV12-4	16	TRBJ2-7	TGTGCCAGCAGTCTATGGGACAGGGGAAGCTCCTACGAGCAGTACTTC	CASSLWDRGSSYEQYF
NA	NA	TRBV20-1	16	TRBJ2-3	TGCAGTGCTAACGGCCCTAGCGAGGGGGGCACAGATACGCAGTATTTT	CSANGPSEGGTDTQYF
NA	NA	TRBV10-3	12	TRBJ2-7	TGTGCCATCAGTGCCCCTACCGGGACGCAGTACTTC	CAISAPTGTQYF
NA	few	TRBV20-1	15	TRBJ1-5	TGCAGTGCTAGTGGGCCGGCGGGTGGCAATCAGCCCCAGCATTTT	CSASGPAGGNQPQHF
NA	NA	TRBV11-2	14	TRBJ2-7	TGTGCCAGCAGCTTAGCGACTGGAACCTACGAGCAGTACTTC	CASSLATGTYEQYF
TRBD1	NA	TRBV20-1	13	TRBJ1-5	TGCAGTGCTAGGGGACAGGGTGCGGGGCCCCAGCATTTT	CSARGQGAGPQHF
NA	many	TRBV10-1	9	TRBJ2-1	TGCGCCAGCAGTGAACAGCAGTTCTTC	CASSEQQFF
TRBD1	few	TRBV12-3/TRBV12-4	11	TRBJ2-7	TGTGCCAGCAGTTTACAGGGGGCGCAGTACTTC	CASSLQGAQYF
NA	many	TRBV7-9	16	TRBJ2-3	TGTGCCAGCAGCTACCCAGGAGGGGAGTGGGCAGATACGCAGTATTTT	CASSYPGGEWADTQYF
NA	many	TRBV5-1	13	TRBJ2-7	TGCGCCAGCAGCTTTTCCCCATCCTACGAGCAGTACTTC	CASSFSPSYEQYF
TRBD2	few	TRBV20-1	17	TRBJ2-4	TGCAGTGCTAGGGTGCTTGGACTAGCGGAGCGAAAAAACATTCAGTACTTC	CSARVLGLAERKNIQYF
NA	many	TRBV10-3	11	TRBJ2-1	TGTGCCATCAGTGATAGGAATGAGCAGTTCTTC	CAISDRNEQFF
NA	few	TRBV27	13	TRBJ2-1	TGTGCCAGCAGTTTGCTCAGGGTTAATGAGCAGTTCTTC	CASSLLRVNEQFF
TRBD2	many	TRBV10-3	16	TRBJ2-5	TGTGCCATCAGTGAGGAGGGACTAGCGGGGCAAGAGACCCAGTACTTC	CAISEEGLAGQETQYF
NA	few	TRBV6-1	14	TRBJ2-2	TGTGCCAGCCGGGGGCCCGCGAACACCGGGGAGCTGTTTTTT	CASRGPANTGELFF
TRBD2	many	TRBV5-1	16	TRBJ2-1	TGCGCCAGCAGCTTGGCCGGGACTAGCGGTCTCAATGAGCAGTTCTTC	CASSLAGTSGLNEQFF
TRBD2	NA	TRBV7-8	16	TRBJ2-2	TGTGCCAGCAGCACAAGACTAGCGAAGAACACCGGGGAGCTGTTTTTT	CASSTRLAKNTGELFF
TRBD1	NA	TRBV11-2	15	TRBJ1-2	TGTGCCAGCAGCGAACAGGGGGTATTGGGCTATGGCTACACCTTC	CASSEQGVLGYGYTF
TRBD1	many	TRBV25-1	13	TRBJ1-6	TGTGCCAGCCAAACAGGGGCCCCGCTCCCCCTCCACTTT	CASQTGAPLPLHF
TRBD1	NA	TRBV4-1	15	TRBJ1-1	TGCGCCAGCAGCTCTTTACAGGGGAAGAACACTGAAGCTTTCTTT	CASSSLQGKNTEAFF